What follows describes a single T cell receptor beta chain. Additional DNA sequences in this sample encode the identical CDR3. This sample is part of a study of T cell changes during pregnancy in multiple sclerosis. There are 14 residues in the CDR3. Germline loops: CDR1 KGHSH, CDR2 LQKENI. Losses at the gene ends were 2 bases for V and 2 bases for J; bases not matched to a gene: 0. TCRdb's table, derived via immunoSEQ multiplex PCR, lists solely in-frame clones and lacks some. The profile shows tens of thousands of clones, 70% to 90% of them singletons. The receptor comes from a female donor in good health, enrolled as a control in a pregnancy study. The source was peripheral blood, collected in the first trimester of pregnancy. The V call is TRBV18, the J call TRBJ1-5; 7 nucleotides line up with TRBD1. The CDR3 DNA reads TGTGCCAGCTCACCAGGACAGGGCAATCAGCCCCAGCATTTT. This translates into CASSPGQGNQPQHF.